Reported below is one T cell receptor beta chain. The antigen remains unidentified. The CDR3 is 16 amino acids. The junction had 3 bases not matched to a gene; V was cut back by 2 bases and J by 0 bases. CDR1 SGHTA and CDR2 FQGNSA come from the germline V gene. The CDR3 regions of TCR beta were amplified from RNA transcripts. The TCR CDR3 was amplified in a first-round RT-PCR using the HTBI primer set. TCRdb itself ran the multiplex PCR reads through MiXCR, one entry per CDR3 protein. This sample has fewer than 900,000 distinct CDR3 sequences, with 18% found just once. This record comes from a study of T cells in Graves' hyperthyroidism and ophthalmopathy. Study-level points and caveats: Most clonotypes expanded in thyroid above 0.001 were likewise present in blood.

Patients aged 18 to 65 had newly diagnosed hyperthyroidism that had lasted under 2 months. Sample: blood. J is TRBJ1-5 and V is TRBV7-2, with TRBD1 identical over 8 bases. This clonotype was obtained from a woman aged 50 to 60 with Graves' hyperthyroidism that later progressed to Graves' ophthalmopathy. The CDR3 nucleotides read TGTGCCAGCAGCTTATCAGGGGGCAGTAGCAATCAGCCCCAGCATTTT. Residues: CASSLSGGSSNQPQHF.